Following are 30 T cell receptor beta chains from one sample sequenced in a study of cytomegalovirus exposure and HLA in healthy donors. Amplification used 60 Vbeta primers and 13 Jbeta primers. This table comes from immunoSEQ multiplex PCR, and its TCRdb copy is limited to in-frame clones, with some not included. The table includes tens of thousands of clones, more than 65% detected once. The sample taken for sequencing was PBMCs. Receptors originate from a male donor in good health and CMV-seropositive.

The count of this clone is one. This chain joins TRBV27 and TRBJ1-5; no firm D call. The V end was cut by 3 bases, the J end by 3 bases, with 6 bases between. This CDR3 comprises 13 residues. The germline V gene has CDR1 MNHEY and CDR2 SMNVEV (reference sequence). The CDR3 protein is CASSLSYNQPQHF. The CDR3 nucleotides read TGTGCCAGCAGTTTGTCTTACAATCAGCCCCAGCATTTT.

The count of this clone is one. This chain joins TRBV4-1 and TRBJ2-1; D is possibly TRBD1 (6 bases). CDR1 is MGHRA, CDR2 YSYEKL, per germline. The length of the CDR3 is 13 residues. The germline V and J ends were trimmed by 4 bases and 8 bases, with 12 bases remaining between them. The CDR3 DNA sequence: TGCGCCAGCAGCCGAATCTCAGGGGATGAGCAGTTCTTC. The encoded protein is CASSRISGDEQFF.

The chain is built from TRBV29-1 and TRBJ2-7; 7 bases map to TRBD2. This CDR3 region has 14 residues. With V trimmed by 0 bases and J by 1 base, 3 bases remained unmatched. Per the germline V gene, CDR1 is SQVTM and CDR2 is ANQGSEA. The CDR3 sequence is CSVEDAGVSYEQYF. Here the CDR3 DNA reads TGCAGCGTTGAAGATGCGGGGGTTTCCTACGAGCAGTACTTC.

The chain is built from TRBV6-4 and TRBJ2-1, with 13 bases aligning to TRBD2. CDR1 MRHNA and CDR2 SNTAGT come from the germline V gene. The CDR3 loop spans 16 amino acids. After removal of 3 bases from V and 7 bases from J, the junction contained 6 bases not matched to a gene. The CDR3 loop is CASSERLAGGRNEQFF. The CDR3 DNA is TGTGCCAGCAGTGAAAGACTAGCGGGGGGTAGGAATGAGCAGTTCTTC.

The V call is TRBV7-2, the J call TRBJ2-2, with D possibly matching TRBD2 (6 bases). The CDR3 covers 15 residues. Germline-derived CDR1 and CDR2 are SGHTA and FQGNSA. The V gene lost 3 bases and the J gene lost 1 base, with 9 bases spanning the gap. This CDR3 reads CASSFSGRNTGELFF. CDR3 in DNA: TGTGCCAGCAGCTTTTCCGGGAGGAACACCGGGGAGCTGTTTTTT. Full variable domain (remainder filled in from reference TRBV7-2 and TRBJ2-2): GAGVSQSPSNKVTEKGKDVELRCDPISGHTALYWYRQSLGQGLEFLIYFQGNSAPDKSGLPSDRFSAERTGGSVSTLTIQRTQQEDSAVYLCASSFSGRNTGELFFGEGSRLTVL.

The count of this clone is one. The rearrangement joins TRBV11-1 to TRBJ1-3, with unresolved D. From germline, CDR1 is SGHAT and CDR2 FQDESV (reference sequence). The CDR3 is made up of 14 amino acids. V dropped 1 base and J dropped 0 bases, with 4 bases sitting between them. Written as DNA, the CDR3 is TGTGCCAGCAGCTTAGGGAGCTCTGGAAACACCATATATTTT. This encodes CASSLGSSGNTIYF.

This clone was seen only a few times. The CDR3: CASSLAMSGGYTEAFF. CDR3 sequence (DNA): TGTGCCAGCAGCTTAGCGATGTCGGGGGGCTACACTGAAGCTTTCTTT. The gene calls are TRBV7-6 and TRBJ1-1, with D possibly matching TRBD1 (6 bases). There are 16 residues in the CDR3. With 0 bases removed from V and 3 bases from J, the gap between germline ends came to 14 bases. Germline CDR1 SGHVS, CDR2 FNYEAQ.

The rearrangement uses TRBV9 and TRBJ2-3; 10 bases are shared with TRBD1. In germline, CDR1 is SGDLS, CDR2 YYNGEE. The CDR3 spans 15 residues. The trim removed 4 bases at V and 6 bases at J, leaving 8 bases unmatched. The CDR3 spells CASSWSGQGSDTQYF. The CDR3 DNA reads TGTGCCAGCAGCTGGTCGGGACAGGGGTCGGATACGCAGTATTTT.

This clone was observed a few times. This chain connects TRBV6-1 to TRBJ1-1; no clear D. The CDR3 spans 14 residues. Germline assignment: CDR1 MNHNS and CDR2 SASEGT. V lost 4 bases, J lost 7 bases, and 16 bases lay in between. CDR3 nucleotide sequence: TGTGCCAGCAGTGGGTCGGGAATCAGAAATGAAGCTTTCTTT. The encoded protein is CASSGSGIRNEAFF.

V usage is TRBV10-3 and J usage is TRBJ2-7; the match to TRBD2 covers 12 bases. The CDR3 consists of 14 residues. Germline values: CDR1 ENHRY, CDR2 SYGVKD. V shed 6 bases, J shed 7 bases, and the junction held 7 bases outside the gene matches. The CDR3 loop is CAISPSGGAGEQYF. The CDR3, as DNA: TGTGCCATCAGCCCTAGCGGGGGGGCGGGAGAGCAGTACTTC.

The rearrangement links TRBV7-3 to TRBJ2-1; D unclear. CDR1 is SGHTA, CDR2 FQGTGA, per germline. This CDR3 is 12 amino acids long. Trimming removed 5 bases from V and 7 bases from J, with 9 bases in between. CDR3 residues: CASSRYQNEQFF. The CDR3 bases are TGTGCCAGCAGCCGCTACCAAAATGAGCAGTTCTTC.

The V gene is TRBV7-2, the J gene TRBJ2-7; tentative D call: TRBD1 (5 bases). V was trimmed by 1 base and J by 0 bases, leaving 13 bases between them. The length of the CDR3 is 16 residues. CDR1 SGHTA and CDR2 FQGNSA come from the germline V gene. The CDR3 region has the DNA TGTGCCAGCAGCTTAGTAGCAGGGCTGAGCTCCTACGAGCAGTACTTC. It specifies CASSLVAGLSSYEQYF.

CDR3 protein: CASSVGQELPLAKNIQYF. The DNA of the CDR3 is TGTGCCAGCAGCGTAGGACAGGAGTTACCTCTAGCCAAAAACATTCAGTACTTC. This chain uses TRBV5-5 with TRBJ2-4; 7 nucleotides line up with TRBD1. The junction had 13 bases not matched to a gene; V was cut back by 4 bases and J by 0 bases. The CDR3 has 18 amino acids. Germline CDR1 reads SGHKS; CDR2 reads YYEKEE (reference sequence). The variable domain in full, completed from reference TRBV5-5 and TRBJ2-4, reads DAGVTQSPTHLIKTRGQQVTLRCSPISGHKSVSWYQQVLGQGPQFIFQYYEKEERGRGNFPDRFSARQFPNYSSELNVNALLLGDSALYLCASSVGQELPLAKNIQYFGAGTRLSVL.

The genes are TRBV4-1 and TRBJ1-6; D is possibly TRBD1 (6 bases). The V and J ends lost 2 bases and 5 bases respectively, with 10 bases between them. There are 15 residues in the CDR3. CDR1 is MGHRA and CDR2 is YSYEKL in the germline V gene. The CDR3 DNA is TGCGCCAGCAGCCAACCACAGGGAAATAATTCACCCCTCCACTTT. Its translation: CASSQPQGNNSPLHF.

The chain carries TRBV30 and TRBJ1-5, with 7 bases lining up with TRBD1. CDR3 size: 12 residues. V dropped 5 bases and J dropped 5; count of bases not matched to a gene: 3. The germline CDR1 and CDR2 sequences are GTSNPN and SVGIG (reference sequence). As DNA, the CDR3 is TGTGCCTGGGACAGGGATTATCAGCCCCAGCATTTT. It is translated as CAWDRDYQPQHF.

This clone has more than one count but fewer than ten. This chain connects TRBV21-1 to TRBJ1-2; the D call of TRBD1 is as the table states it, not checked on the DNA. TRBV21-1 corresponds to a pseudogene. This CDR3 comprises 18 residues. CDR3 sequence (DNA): TGTGCCAGCAGCAAACCCCACGAGGAAGGGGGCTGGATCTATGGCTACACCTTC. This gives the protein CASSKPHEEGGWIYGYTF.

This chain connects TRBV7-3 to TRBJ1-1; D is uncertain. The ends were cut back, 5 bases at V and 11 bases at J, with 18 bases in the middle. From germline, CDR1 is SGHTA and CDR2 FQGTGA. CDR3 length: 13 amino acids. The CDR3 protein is CASSPTGLGRAFF. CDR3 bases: TGTGCCAGCAGCCCGACCGGGTTGGGTAGGGCTTTCTTT.

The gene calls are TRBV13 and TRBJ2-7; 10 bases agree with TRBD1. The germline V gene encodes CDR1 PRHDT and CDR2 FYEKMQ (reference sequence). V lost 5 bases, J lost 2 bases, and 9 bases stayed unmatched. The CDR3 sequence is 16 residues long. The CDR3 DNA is TGTGCCAGCAGCGACAAACCGGGACAGGGGACCTACGAGCAGTACTTC. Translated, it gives CASSDKPGQGTYEQYF. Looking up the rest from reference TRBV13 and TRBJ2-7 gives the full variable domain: AAGVIQSPRHLIKEKRETATLKCYPIPRHDTVYWYQQGPGQDPQFLISFYEKMQSDKGSIPDRFSAQQFSDYHSELNMSSLELGDSALYFCASSDKPGQGTYEQYFGPGTRLTVT.

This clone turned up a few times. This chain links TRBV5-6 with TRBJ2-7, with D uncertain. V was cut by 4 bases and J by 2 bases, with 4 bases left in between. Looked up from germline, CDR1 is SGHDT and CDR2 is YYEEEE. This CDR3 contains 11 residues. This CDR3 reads CASSQAYEQYF. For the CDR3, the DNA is TGTGCCAGCAGCCAGGCCTACGAGCAGTACTTC. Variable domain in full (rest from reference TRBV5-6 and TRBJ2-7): DAGVTQSPTHLIKTRGQQVTLRCSPKSGHDTVSWYQQALGQGPQFIFQYYEEEERQRGNFPDRFSGHQFPNYSSELNVNALLLGDSALYLCASSQAYEQYFGPGTRLTVT.

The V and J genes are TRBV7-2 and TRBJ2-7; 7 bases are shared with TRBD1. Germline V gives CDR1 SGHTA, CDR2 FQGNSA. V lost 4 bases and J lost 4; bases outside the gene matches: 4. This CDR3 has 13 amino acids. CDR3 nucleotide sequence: TGTGCCAGCAGCTCGGGACAGACTTACGAGCAGTACTTC. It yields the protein CASSSGQTYEQYF.

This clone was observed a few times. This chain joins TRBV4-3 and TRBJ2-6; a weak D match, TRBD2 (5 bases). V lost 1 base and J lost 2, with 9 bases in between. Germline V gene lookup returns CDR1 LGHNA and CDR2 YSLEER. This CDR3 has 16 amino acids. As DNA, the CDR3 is TGCGCCAGCAGCCAAGTTTCCGGGACTGGGGCCAACGTCCTGACTTTC. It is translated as CASSQVSGTGANVLTF.

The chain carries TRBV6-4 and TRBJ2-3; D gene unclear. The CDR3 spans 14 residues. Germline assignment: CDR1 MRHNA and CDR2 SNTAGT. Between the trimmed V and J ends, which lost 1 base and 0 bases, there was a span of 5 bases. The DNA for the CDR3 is TGTGCCAGCAGTGACTTGGGCAGCACAGATACGCAGTATTTT. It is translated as CASSDLGSTDTQYF.

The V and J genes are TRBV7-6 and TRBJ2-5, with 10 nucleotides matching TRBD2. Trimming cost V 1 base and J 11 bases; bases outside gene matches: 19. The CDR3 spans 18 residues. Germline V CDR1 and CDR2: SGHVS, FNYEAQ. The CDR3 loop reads CASSLGLAGPRNSVKQYF. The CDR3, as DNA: TGTGCCAGCAGCTTAGGACTAGCGGGCCCGCGGAACTCCGTCAAGCAGTACTTC. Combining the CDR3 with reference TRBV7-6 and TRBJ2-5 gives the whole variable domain GAGVSQSPRYKVTKRGQDVALRCDPISGHVSLYWYRQALGQGPEFLTYFNYEAQQDKSGLPNDRFSAERPEGSISTLTIQRTEQRDSAMYRCASSLGLAGPRNSVKQYFGPGTRLLVL.

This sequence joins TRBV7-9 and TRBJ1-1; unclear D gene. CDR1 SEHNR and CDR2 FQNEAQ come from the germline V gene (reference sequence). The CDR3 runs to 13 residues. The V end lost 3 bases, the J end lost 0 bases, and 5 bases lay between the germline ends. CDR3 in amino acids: CASSLSLNTEAFF. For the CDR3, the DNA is TGTGCCAGCAGCTTGAGCCTGAACACTGAAGCTTTCTTT. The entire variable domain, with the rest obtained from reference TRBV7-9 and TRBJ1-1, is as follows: DTGVSQNPRHKITKRGQNVTFRCDPISEHNRLYWYRQTLGQGPEFLTYFQNEAQLEKSRLLSDRFSAERPKGSFSTLEIQRTEQGDSAMYLCASSLSLNTEAFFGQGTRLTVV.

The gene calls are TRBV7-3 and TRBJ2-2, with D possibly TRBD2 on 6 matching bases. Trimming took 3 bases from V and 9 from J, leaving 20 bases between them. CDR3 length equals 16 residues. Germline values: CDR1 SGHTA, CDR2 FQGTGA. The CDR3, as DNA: TGTGCCAGCAGCTTCGGCGGGGTATTCCCAAACCGGGAGCTGTTTTTT. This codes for CASSFGGVFPNRELFF. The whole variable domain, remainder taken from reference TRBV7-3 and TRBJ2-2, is GAGVSQTPSNKVTEKGKYVELRCDPISGHTALYWYRQSLGQGPEFLIYFQGTGAADDSGLPNDRFFAVRPEGSVSTLKIQRTERGDSAVYLCASSFGGVFPNRELFFGEGSRLTVL.

CDR3 region: CASSIGQASNQPQHF. As DNA, the CDR3 is TGTGCCAGTAGTATTGGACAGGCGAGCAATCAGCCCCAGCATTTT. The rearrangement joins TRBV19 to TRBJ1-5; 7 bases agree with TRBD1. CDR1 and CDR2 (germline): LNHDA, SQIVND (reference sequence). With V trimmed by 3 bases and J by 1 base, 3 bases remained unmatched. CDR3 length equals 15 residues.

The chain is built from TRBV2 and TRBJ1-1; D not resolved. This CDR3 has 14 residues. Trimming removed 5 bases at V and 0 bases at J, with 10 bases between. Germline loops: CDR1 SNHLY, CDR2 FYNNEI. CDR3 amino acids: CASSYRAMNTEAFF. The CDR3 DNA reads TGTGCCAGCAGTTACAGAGCCATGAACACTGAAGCTTTCTTT.

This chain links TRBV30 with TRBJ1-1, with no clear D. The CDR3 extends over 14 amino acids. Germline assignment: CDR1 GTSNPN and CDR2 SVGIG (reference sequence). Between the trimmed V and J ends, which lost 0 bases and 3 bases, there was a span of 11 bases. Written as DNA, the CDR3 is TGTGCCTGGAGTGTACAGAGCAAGTACACTGAAGCTTTCTTT. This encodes CAWSVQSKYTEAFF.

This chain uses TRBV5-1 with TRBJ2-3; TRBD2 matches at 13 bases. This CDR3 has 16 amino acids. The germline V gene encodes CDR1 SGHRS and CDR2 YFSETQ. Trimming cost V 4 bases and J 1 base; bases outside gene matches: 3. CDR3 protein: CASSPGTSGGTDTQYF. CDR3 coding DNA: TGCGCCAGCAGCCCTGGGACTAGCGGGGGCACAGATACGCAGTATTTT.

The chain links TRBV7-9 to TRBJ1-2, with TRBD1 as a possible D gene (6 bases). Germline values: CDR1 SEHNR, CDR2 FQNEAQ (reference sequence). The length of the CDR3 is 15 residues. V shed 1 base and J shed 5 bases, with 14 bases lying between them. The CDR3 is CASSLEGQPSYGYTF. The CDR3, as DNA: TGTGCCAGCAGCTTAGAAGGACAGCCGAGTTATGGCTACACCTTC.